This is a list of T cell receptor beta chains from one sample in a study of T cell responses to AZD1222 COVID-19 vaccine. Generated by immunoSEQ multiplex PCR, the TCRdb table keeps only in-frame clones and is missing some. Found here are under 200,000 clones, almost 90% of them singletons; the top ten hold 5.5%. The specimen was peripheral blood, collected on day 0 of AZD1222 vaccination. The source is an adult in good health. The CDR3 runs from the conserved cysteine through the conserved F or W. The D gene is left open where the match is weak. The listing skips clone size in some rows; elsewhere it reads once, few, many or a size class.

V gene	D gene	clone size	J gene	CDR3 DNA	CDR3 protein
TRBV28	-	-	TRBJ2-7	TGTGCCAGCAGTTCCCTTTTCGGGTACGAGCAGTACTTC	CASSSLFGYEQYF
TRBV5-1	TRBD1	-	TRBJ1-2	TGCGCCAGCAGCTTTCAATCTAGGACAGGTCCCTATGGCTACACCTTC	CASSFQSRTGPYGYTF
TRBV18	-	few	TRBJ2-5	TGTGCCAGCTCACTCCTCTCCTTACTACAGGGAAAATGGTCGGGGCAAGAGACCCAGTACTTC	CASSLLSLLQGKWSGQETQYF
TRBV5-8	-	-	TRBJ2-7	TGTGCCAGCAGCGGGACGGAGTCCTACGAGCAGTACTTC	CASSGTESYEQYF
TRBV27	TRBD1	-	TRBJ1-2	TGTGCCAGCAGCCGAAACGACAGGGTGGCTGGCTACACCTTC	CASSRNDRVAGYTF
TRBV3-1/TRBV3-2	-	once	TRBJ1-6	TGTGCCAGCAGCCAGGGGGGACACAACTATAATTCACCCCTCCACTTT	CASSQGGHNYNSPLHF
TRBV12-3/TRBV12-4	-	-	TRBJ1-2	TGTGCCAGCAGTTTTGGGAATGGCTACACCTTC	CASSFGNGYTF
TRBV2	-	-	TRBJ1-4	TGTGCCAGCAGTGGGGGCCTTAATGAAAAACTGTTTTTT	CASSGGLNEKLFF
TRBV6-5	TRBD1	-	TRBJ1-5	TGTGCCAGCAGTTACCAACAGGGGGCTCTAAATCAGCCCCAGCATTTT	CASSYQQGALNQPQHF
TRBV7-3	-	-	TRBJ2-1	TGTGCCAGCAGCTTAACGCACGGCCGAGGGGCCTACAATGAGCAGTTCTTC	CASSLTHGRGAYNEQFF
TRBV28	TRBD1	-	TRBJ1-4	TGTGCCAGCAGCCGTGGACAGGGGCCAACTAATGAAAAACTGTTTTTT	CASSRGQGPTNEKLFF
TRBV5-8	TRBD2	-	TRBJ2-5	TGTGCCAGCAGCTTGGAACCAGGGACTAGCGGAGTCACGCTTGAGACCCAGTACTTC	CASSLEPGTSGVTLETQYF
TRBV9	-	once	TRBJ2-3	TGTGCCAGCAGCCTTGGGACACCCACAGATACGCAGTATTTT	CASSLGTPTDTQYF
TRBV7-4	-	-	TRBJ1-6	TGTGCCAGCAGCTTAGAGAGAGGGGTCCCCGCCGAGCTTGAAAATTCACCCCTCCACTTT	CASSLERGVPAELENSPLHF
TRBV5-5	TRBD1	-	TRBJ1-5	TGTGCCAGCAGCTCATCTCCGGGACAGGGGTATCAGCCCCAGCATTTT	CASSSSPGQGYQPQHF
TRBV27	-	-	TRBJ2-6	TGTGCCAGCAGTCGGGATCCTGGGGCCAACGTCCTGACTTTC	CASSRDPGANVLTF
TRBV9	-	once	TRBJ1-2	TGTGCCAGCAGCGCCGCAGCGCGTATCACCTTC	CASSAAARITF
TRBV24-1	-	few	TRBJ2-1	TGTGCCACCAGTGATCCTCGGCCCGACACCAACAATGAGCAGTTCTTC	CATSDPRPDTNNEQFF
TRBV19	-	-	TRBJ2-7	TGTGCCAGTAAACTGAGGGGCGACAACGAGCAGTACTTC	CASKLRGDNEQYF
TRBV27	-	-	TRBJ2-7	TGTGCCAGCAGTTTAGGGGCGGGACTGTCGTACGAGCAGTACTTC	CASSLGAGLSYEQYF
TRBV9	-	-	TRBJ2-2	TGTGCCAGCAGCGTAGCGCCCGGGGAGCTGTTTTTT	CASSVAPGELFF
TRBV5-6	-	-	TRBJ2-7	TGTGCCAGCAGCTTCTGGGGGTACTTCTACGAGCAGTACTTC	CASSFWGYFYEQYF
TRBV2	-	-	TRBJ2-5	TGTGCCAGCATCCCTCGGTTGGGGAGGGAGACCCAGTACTTC	CASIPRLGRETQYF
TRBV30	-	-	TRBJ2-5	TGTGCCTGGAATCGGGTTAAGCAAGAGACCCAGTACTTC	CAWNRVKQETQYF
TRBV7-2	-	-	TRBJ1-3	TGTGCCAGCAGCCGGGCGGGGTCTGGAAACACCATATATTTT	CASSRAGSGNTIYF
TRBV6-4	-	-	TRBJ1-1	TGTGCCAGCAGTGAAAGCAGATACACTGAAGCTTTCTTT	CASSESRYTEAFF
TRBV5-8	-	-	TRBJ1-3	TGTGCCAGCAGCTTGGGTCAGGTCTCTGGAAACACCATATATTTT	CASSLGQVSGNTIYF
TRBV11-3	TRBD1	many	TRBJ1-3	TGTGCCAGCAGCCCAGGACAGGGGCCTGGAAACACCATATATTTT	CASSPGQGPGNTIYF
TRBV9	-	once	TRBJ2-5	TGTGCCAGCAGCGTAGGGACGGCCTGGGAGACCCAGTACTTC	CASSVGTAWETQYF
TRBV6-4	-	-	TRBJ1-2	TGTGCCAGCAGTGACTCCGGCAGTAACTATGGCTACACCTTC	CASSDSGSNYGYTF
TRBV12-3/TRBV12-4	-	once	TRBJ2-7	TGTGCCAGCAGTCGACAGGCCTACGAGCAGTACTTC	CASSRQAYEQYF
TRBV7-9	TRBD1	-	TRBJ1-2	TGTGCCAGCAGCTCCTCCGGGACAGGGGGCGCGCAGGTCTATGGCTACACCTTC	CASSSSGTGGAQVYGYTF
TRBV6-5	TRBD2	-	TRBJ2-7	TGTGCCAGCAGACGACTAGCGGGGAACTCCTACGAGCAGTACTTC	CASRRLAGNSYEQYF
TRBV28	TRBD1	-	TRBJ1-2	TGTGCCAGCAGTTTGGGACAGGTTATCAACTATGGCTACACCTTC	CASSLGQVINYGYTF
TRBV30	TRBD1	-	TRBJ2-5	TGTGCCTGGAGGACGGACAGGGGGGGGACCCAGTACTTC	CAWRTDRGGTQYF
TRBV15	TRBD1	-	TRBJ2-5	TGTGCCACCAGCAGCCGGACAGGTTTGGGCCAAGAGACCCAGTACTTC	CATSSRTGLGQETQYF
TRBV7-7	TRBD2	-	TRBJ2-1	TGTGCTAGCAGCTTGACTAGCGGGGGTTTTGAGCAGTTCTTC	CASSLTSGGFEQFF
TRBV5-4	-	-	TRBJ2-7	TGTGCCAGCAGCTTGGATTACTACGAGCAGTACTTC	CASSLDYYEQYF
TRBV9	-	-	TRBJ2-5	TGTGCCAGCAGCTCCGTGGGTAGCGGCCAAGAGACCCAGTACTTC	CASSSVGSGQETQYF
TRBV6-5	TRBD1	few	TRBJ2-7	TGTGCCAGCAGTACCGGACCACAGGGGCCCAACGAGCAGTACTTC	CASSTGPQGPNEQYF
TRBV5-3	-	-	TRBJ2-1	TGTGCCAGATTTCGGACGCCCAATGGGTCCTACAATGAGCAGTTCTTC	CARFRTPNGSYNEQFF
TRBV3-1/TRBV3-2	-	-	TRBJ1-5	TGTGCCAGCAGCCACGGAAATCAGCCCCAGCATTTT	CASSHGNQPQHF
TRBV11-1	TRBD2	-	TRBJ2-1	TGTGCCAGCAGCCTCATTAGCGGGGTCTCCTTTTACGAGCAGTTCTTC	CASSLISGVSFYEQFF
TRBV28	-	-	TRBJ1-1	TGTGCCAGCAGTTTATTAGGCGGGGCCCGGGGGAACACTGAAGCTTTCTTT	CASSLLGGARGNTEAFF
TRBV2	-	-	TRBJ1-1	TGTGCCAGCAGTCAGGTCCGGAACACTGAAGCTTTCTTT	CASSQVRNTEAFF